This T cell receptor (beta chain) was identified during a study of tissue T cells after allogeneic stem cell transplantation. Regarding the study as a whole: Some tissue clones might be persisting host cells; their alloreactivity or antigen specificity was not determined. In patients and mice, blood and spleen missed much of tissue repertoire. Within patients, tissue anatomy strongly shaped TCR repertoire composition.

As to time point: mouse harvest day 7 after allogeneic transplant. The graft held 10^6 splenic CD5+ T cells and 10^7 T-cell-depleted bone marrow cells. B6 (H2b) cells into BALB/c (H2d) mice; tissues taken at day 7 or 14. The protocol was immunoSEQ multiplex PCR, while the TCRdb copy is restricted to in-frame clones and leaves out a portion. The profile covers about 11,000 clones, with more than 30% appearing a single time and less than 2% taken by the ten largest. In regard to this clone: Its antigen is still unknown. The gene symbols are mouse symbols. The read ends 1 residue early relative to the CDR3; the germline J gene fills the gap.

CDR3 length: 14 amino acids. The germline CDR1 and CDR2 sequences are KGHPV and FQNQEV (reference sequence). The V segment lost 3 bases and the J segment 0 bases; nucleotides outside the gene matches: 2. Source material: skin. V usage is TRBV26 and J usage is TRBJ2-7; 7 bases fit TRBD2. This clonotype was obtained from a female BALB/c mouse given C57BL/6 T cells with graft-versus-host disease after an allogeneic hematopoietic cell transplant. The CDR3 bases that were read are TGTGCCAGCAGTCTTATGGGGGGCTCCTATGAACAGTAC. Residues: CASSLMGGSYEQY. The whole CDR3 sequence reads CASSLMGGSYEQYF.